This note documents a single T cell receptor (beta chain) sequence. The target antigen is unknown. This specimen belongs to a study of T cell responses to AZD1222 COVID-19 vaccine. As for the study in general: Second-dose intervals of approximately 4 or approximately 12 weeks were pooled.

The CDR3 consists of 16 residues. Trimming took off 1 base at V and 2 bases at J, with 13 bases between the two ends. Germline CDR1 is MNHNS and CDR2 is SASEGT. General study points: Nearly half of spike-specific TCRs reportedly target unmutated variant regions. With dominance at 160-218 and 743-854, vaccine-associated CD4 TCRs spanned spike. Repertoires were collected only later (after the peak T cell response had occurred).

Assay: immunoSEQ multiplex PCR; the TCRdb copy retains only in-frame clones and omits some. The sample lists 100,000 to 150,000 clones; 92% were seen once. The rearrangement uses TRBV6-1 and TRBJ2-3, with D perhaps matching TRBD2 (6 bases). The sequences come from peripheral blood, collected on day 0 of AZD1222 vaccination. This TCR derives from an adult in good health. CDR3 sequence: CASSEGVSGVTDTQYF. The CDR3 coding sequence is TGTGCCAGCAGTGAAGGAGTTAGCGGAGTCACAGATACGCAGTATTTT.